The next 3 T cell receptor beta chains were all read from a single sample in a study of shared clonotypes between healthy human individuals. The repertoire was sequenced with immunoSEQ multiplex PCR; TCRdb's copy has only in-frame clones and lacks some. The sample carries about 650,000 clones, nearly 97% recorded once. Positively selected for CCR7, the CD45RO-negative cells used as naive CD8 cells excluded terminally differentiated effector memory CD45RA+ cells. The sequenced material came from naive CD8+ T cells sorted from blood. The receptors come from a woman between 25 and 40 years old in good health.

The V gene is TRBV4-2, the J gene TRBJ2-1, with D perhaps TRBD1 or TRBD2 (5 bases each). The germline V and J ends were trimmed by 1 base and 4 bases, with 11 bases remaining between them. Germline CDR1 reads LGHNA; CDR2 reads YNFKEQ. The CDR3 contains 15 residues. CDR3 residues: CASSQVRDRYNEQFF. In DNA, the CDR3 is TGTGCCAGCAGCCAAGTCCGGGACCGATACAATGAGCAGTTCTTC.

This chain uses TRBV5-6 with TRBJ1-2, with D perhaps TRBD1 (5 bases). The germline V gene has CDR1 SGHDT and CDR2 YYEEEE. The CDR3 is 13 amino acids. Trimming removed 0 bases at V and 5 bases at J, with 8 bases between. CDR3 residues: CASSLAGQYGYTF. The CDR3 nucleotides read TGTGCCAGCAGCTTGGCAGGGCAGTATGGCTACACCTTC.

The chain uses TRBV7-9 and TRBJ2-7; D is undetermined. CDR1 and CDR2 from the germline V gene are SEHNR and FQNEAQ (reference sequence). This CDR3 has 12 amino acids. V was cut by 5 bases and J by 3 bases, with 8 bases left in between. The chain's CDR3 is CASSQAHYEQYF. The CDR3 DNA is TGTGCCAGCAGCCAGGCCCACTACGAGCAGTACTTC. Full variable domain (rest looked up from reference TRBV7-9 and TRBJ2-7): DTGVSQNPRHKITKRGQNVTFRCDPISEHNRLYWYRQTLGQGPEFLTYFQNEAQLEKSRLLSDRFSAERPKGSFSTLEIQRTEQGDSAMYLCASSQAHYEQYFGPGTRLTVT.